A selection of T cell receptor beta chains follows, all from one sample in a study of naive and memory T cell subsets. One entry per CDR3 protein results from TCRdb running MiXCR on the 5' RACE reads. Of about 62,000 distinct CDR3 sequences in the sample, 6% to 8.5% are singletons; the top ten hold approximately 21%. The source is a female donor in good health. Both conserved end residues are part of each CDR3. The D gene is left open where the match is weak. The size of a clone is reported for some rows only, either as once, few or many, or as a class for expanded clones.

>TRBJ1-2|many|17|TRBV20-1|TRBD1
CSARGTGSSVSNYGYTF
TGCAGTGCTAGGGGGACAGGGAGTTCAGTAAGCAACTATGGCTACACCTTC
>TRBJ2-7|few|15|TRBV10-3|TRBD2
CAISDPGQGLYEQYF
TGTGCCATCAGCGACCCGGGGCAGGGACTATACGAGCAGTACTTC
>TRBJ2-7|-|13|TRBV7-6|-
CASSKTGSYEQYF
TGTGCCAGCAGCAAGACAGGTTCGTACGAGCAGTACTTC
>TRBJ2-3|-|18|TRBV5-1|TRBD2
CASSLDLAGSASTDTQYF
TGCGCCAGCAGCTTGGATCTAGCGGGATCGGCTAGCACAGATACGCAGTATTTT
>TRBJ2-7|many|12|TRBV6-2/TRBV6-3|-
CASRDQGGEQYF
TGTGCCAGCAGGGACCAGGGAGGCGAGCAGTACTTC
>TRBJ1-2|-|11|TRBV20-1|-
CSARVGGGYTF
TGCAGTGCTAGAGTTGGGGGTGGCTACACCTTC
>TRBJ1-2|many|17|TRBV28|-
CASSPQGGIGANYGYTF
TGTGCCAGCAGTCCGCAAGGGGGGATCGGCGCTAACTATGGCTACACCTTC
>TRBJ1-1|many|11|TRBV3-1|-
CASSQAGGAFF
TGTGCCAGCAGCCAAGCCGGGGGAGCTTTCTTT
>TRBJ1-1|few|14|TRBV28|-
CASSFEDRPGRTFF
TGTGCCAGCAGTTTTGAAGACAGGCCCGGAAGGACTTTCTTT
>TRBJ1-1|many|13|TRBV29-1|-
CSVATGLNTEAFF
TGCAGCGTCGCTACAGGGTTGAACACTGAAGCTTTCTTT
>TRBJ2-7|-|16|TRBV4-1|-
CASSRAEGRESYEQYF
TGCGCCAGCAGCCGAGCTGAGGGCAGGGAGTCCTACGAGCAGTACTTC
>TRBJ1-1|few|13|TRBV6-2/TRBV6-3|-
CASSPHVGTEAFF
TGTGCCAGCAGCCCCCACGTTGGCACTGAAGCTTTCTTT
>TRBJ2-3|many|13|TRBV12-5|-
CASGPRNTDTQYF
TGTGCTAGTGGCCCACGAAACACAGATACGCAGTATTTT
>TRBJ2-7|-|16|TRBV6-1|-
CASSEATSKFSYEQYF
TGTGCCAGCAGTGAAGCGACGTCCAAGTTCTCCTACGAGCAGTACTTC
>TRBJ2-3|-|16|TRBV6-6|-
CASSYITGLGTDTQYF
TGTGCCAGCAGTTACATTACAGGGTTAGGCACAGATACGCAGTATTTT
>TRBJ2-1|few|16|TRBV4-2|TRBD2
CASSQLAGGSYNEQFF
TGTGCCAGCAGCCAACTAGCGGGGGGTTCCTACAATGAGCAGTTCTTC
>TRBJ2-1|many|15|TRBV6-5|-
CATSGNFPTYNEQFF
TGTGCCACCTCAGGGAATTTCCCAACTTACAATGAGCAGTTCTTC